A single sample is the source of the 23 T cell receptor beta chains below, sequenced in a study of cytomegalovirus exposure and HLA in healthy donors. PCR amplification relied on 60 Vbeta primers (plus 13 Jbeta primers). Generated by immunoSEQ multiplex PCR, the TCRdb table keeps only in-frame clones and is missing some. Of 250,000 to 300,000 clones listed, about nine tenths are singletons. Sequencing was done on a sample of PBMCs. The source is a girl aged 2 to 9 in good health and CMV-seronegative.

The CDR3 sequence is CASSLAVGLAAGELFF. The CDR3 bases are TGCGCCAGCAGCTTGGCTGTGGGACTAGCGGCCGGGGAGCTGTTTTTT. The genes are TRBV5-1 and TRBJ2-2, with TRBD2 identical over 11 bases. V was pared by 0 bases and J by 6 bases, with 4 bases of the junction left unmatched. The CDR3 sequence is 16 residues long. Germline V gene lookup returns CDR1 SGHRS and CDR2 YFSETQ. Using reference TRBV5-1 and TRBJ2-2 for the parts outside the CDR3, the full variable domain is KAGVTQTPRYLIKTRGQQVTLSCSPISGHRSVSWYQQTPGQGLQFLFEYFSETQRNKGNFPGRFSGRQFSNSRSEMNVSTLELGDSALYLCASSLAVGLAAGELFFGEGSRLTVL.

The V and J genes are TRBV18 and TRBJ1-1, with D perhaps TRBD1 (6 bases). Germline loops: CDR1 KGHSH, CDR2 LQKENI. The CDR3 sequence is 13 residues long. V lost 5 bases and J lost 0, with 7 bases in between. The CDR3 DNA reads as TGTGCCAGCTCAAGGGACATGAACACTGAAGCTTTCTTT. This encodes CASSRDMNTEAFF. Looking up the rest from reference TRBV18 and TRBJ1-1 gives the full variable domain: NAGVMQNPRHLVRRRGQEARLRCSPMKGHSHVYWYRQLPEEGLKFMVYLQKENIIDESGMPKERFSAEFPKEGPSILRIQQVVRGDSAAYFCASSRDMNTEAFFGQGTRLTVV.

The chain links TRBV19 to TRBJ1-1; 8 nucleotides agree with TRBD1. V gave up 8 bases and J gave up 1 base; unmatched junction bases: 0. Germline CDR1 LNHDA, CDR2 SQIVND (reference sequence). The CDR3 runs to 12 residues. The CDR3 here is CASGTGNTEAFF. The CDR3 DNA follows: TGTGCCAGTGGGACAGGGAACACTGAAGCTTTCTTT.

V gene TRBV28 combines with J gene TRBJ2-2; 7 bases agree with TRBD1. Germline V lookup: CDR1 MDHEN, CDR2 SYDVKM. The ends lost 7 bases at V and 2 bases at J; junction bases unmatched: 10. This CDR3 has 16 amino acids. The DNA of the CDR3 is TGTGCCAGCACCTACGACAGGGTTTTTAACACCGGGGAGCTGTTTTTT. Amino acids: CASTYDRVFNTGELFF. Full variable domain (remainder filled in from reference TRBV28 and TRBJ2-2): DVKVTQSSRYLVKRTGEKVFLECVQDMDHENMFWYRQDPGLGLRLIYFSYDVKMKEKGDIPEGYSVSREKKERFSLILESASTNQTSMYLCASTYDRVFNTGELFFGEGSRLTVL.

This clone is a singleton in its sample. This sequence joins TRBV4-1 and TRBJ1-4; 7 bases align to TRBD1. There are 16 residues in the CDR3. V trimming: 2 bases; J trimming: 8 bases; junction bases outside the gene matches: 11. CDR1 MGHRA and CDR2 YSYEKL come from the germline V gene. The CDR3 is CASSQTQGGLNEKLFF. CDR3 nucleotides: TGCGCCAGCAGCCAAACGCAGGGGGGCCTTAACGAAAAACTGTTTTTT.

This chain links TRBV5-1 with TRBJ2-3, with TRBD2 matching 9 bases. V was pared by 4 bases and J by 2 bases, with 5 bases of the junction left unmatched. Germline loops: CDR1 SGHRS, CDR2 YFSETQ. CDR3 length: 15 amino acids. The CDR3: CASSSSGGLTDTQYF. The DNA for the CDR3 is TGCGCCAGCAGCAGTAGCGGGGGTCTCACAGATACGCAGTATTTT. Based on the CDR3 plus reference TRBV5-1 and TRBJ2-3, the full variable domain is KAGVTQTPRYLIKTRGQQVTLSCSPISGHRSVSWYQQTPGQGLQFLFEYFSETQRNKGNFPGRFSGRQFSNSRSEMNVSTLELGDSALYLCASSSSGGLTDTQYFGPGTRLTVL.

This clone showed up just a few times. The gene calls are TRBV30 and TRBJ1-5; D is possibly TRBD1 (5 bases). With 0 bases removed from V and 2 bases from J, the gap between germline ends came to 5 bases. From germline, CDR1 is GTSNPN and CDR2 SVGIG (reference sequence). The CDR3 spans 13 residues. CDR3: CAWSVQGNQPQHF. Here the CDR3 DNA reads TGTGCCTGGAGTGTACAGGGCAATCAGCCCCAGCATTTT.

This chain connects TRBV29-1 to TRBJ2-1; 9 nucleotides line up with TRBD2. CDR1 is SQVTM and CDR2 is ANQGSEA in the germline V gene. CDR3 size: 14 residues. V dropped 1 base and J dropped 7; count of bases not matched to a gene: 5. Written as DNA, the CDR3 is TGCAGCGTTGAAGTGCAGCGGGAGGTAAATGAGCAGTTCTTC. Translation gives CSVEVQREVNEQFF.

The chain joins TRBV18 to TRBJ2-1; 8 positions match TRBD1. Germline V CDR1 and CDR2: KGHSH, LQKENI. J lost 6 bases, V lost 3 bases, and 10 bases had no gene match. The CDR3 has 16 amino acids. CDR3 DNA: TGTGCCAGCTCACCCCAGGTAACAGGGGGGCTCAATGAGCAGTTCTTC. The encoded protein is CASSPQVTGGLNEQFF.

V gene TRBV6-5 combines with J gene TRBJ1-2; a possible D gene is TRBD1 (5 bases). Trimming removed 6 bases from V and 4 bases from J, with 15 bases in between. The CDR3 consists of 14 residues. The germline V gene encodes CDR1 MNHEY and CDR2 SVGAGI. The CDR3 protein is CASRRGHLSYGYTF. The CDR3 DNA sequence: TGTGCCAGCAGAAGGGGCCATTTATCCTATGGCTACACCTTC.

This chain links TRBV30 with TRBJ2-1; 16 positions agree with TRBD2. Germline V gene lookup returns CDR1 GTSNPN and CDR2 SVGIG (reference sequence). V gave up 2 bases and J gave up 4 bases; unmatched junction bases: 2. The CDR3 is made up of 16 amino acids. The CDR3 coding sequence is TGTGCCTGGAGTACGGGACTAGCGGGAGGGTACAATGAGCAGTTCTTC. It specifies CAWSTGLAGGYNEQFF.

The gene calls are TRBV28 and TRBJ2-1, with 9 bases lining up with TRBD2. Germline values: CDR1 MDHEN, CDR2 SYDVKM. This CDR3 contains 16 residues. The V segment lost 7 bases and the J segment 1 base; nucleotides outside the gene matches: 8. The CDR3 loop is CASTGGGVGSYNEQFF. CDR3 DNA: TGTGCCAGCACCGGCGGGGGGGTTGGGTCCTACAATGAGCAGTTCTTC.

This clone came up once. The J gene is TRBJ1-1, the V gene TRBV6-5, with 8 nucleotides matching TRBD1. V was clipped by 8 bases and J by 3 bases; unmatched bases: 8. CDR1 is MNHEY and CDR2 is SVGAGI in the germline V gene. The CDR3 extends over 14 amino acids. This CDR3 reads CASAFRGRYTEAFF. The CDR3 DNA reads TGTGCCAGCGCCTTCAGGGGGCGATACACTGAAGCTTTCTTT.

J is TRBJ1-5 and V is TRBV12-5; weak D call: TRBD1 (6 bases). Trimming cost V 6 bases and J 1 base, with 10 bases left between them. The CDR3 spans 14 residues. Germline V gene lookup returns CDR1 LGHNT and CDR2 FRNRAP. CDR3 protein: CASGPGTSNQPQHF. In nucleotides, the CDR3 is TGTGCTAGTGGCCCCGGGACAAGCAATCAGCCCCAGCATTTT. Full variable domain (remainder filled in from reference TRBV12-5 and TRBJ1-5): DARVTQTPRHKVTEMGQEVTMRCQPILGHNTVFWYRQTMMQGLELLAYFRNRAPLDDSGMPKDRFSAEMPDATLATLKIQPSEPRDSAVYFCASGPGTSNQPQHFGDGTRLSIL.

The V gene is TRBV7-9, the J gene TRBJ1-4; the match to TRBD1 covers 9 bases. V shed 0 bases and J 7 bases; nucleotides not matched to a gene: 3. The V gene's germline CDR1 is SEHNR and CDR2 FQNEAQ (reference sequence). CDR3 length equals 15 residues. CDR3 region: CASSLAGQGTEKLFF. The CDR3 bases are TGTGCCAGCAGCTTAGCTGGACAGGGGACTGAAAAACTGTTTTTT.

Of note for this clone: One junction end disagrees with the germline gene, perhaps due to a read error. This chain joins TRBV7-9 and TRBJ1-5; D gene ambiguous. CDR1 SEHNR and CDR2 FQNEAQ come from the germline V gene (reference sequence). The length of the CDR3 is 12 residues. CDR3 region: CSSSLGFQPQHF. For the CDR3, the DNA is TGTTCCAGCAGTCTGGGCTTCCAGCCCCAGCATTTT.

The rearrangement joins TRBV7-6 to TRBJ1-1, with D possibly TRBD1 on 5 matching bases. The V end lost 9 bases, the J end lost 0 bases, and 8 bases lay between the germline ends. The CDR3 has 12 amino acids. CDR1 and CDR2 (germline): SGHVS, FNYEAQ. The CDR3 spells CARGGLNTEAFF. CDR3 in DNA: TGTGCCAGGGGGGGATTGAACACTGAAGCTTTCTTT.

V usage is TRBV21-1 and J usage is TRBJ2-5; the table's TRBD2 call for D was not verified on the DNA. TRBV21-1 is labeled a pseudogene. The CDR3 runs to 15 residues. The CDR3, as DNA: TGTGCCAGCAGCAAAGAGGAGACTGGCGGGGAGACCCAGTACTTC. It specifies CASSKEETGGETQYF.

The V and J genes are TRBV5-1 and TRBJ1-3, with TRBD1 matching over 7 bases. The CDR3 covers 15 residues. The germline gives CDR1 SGHRS, CDR2 YFSETQ. V lost 4 bases, J lost 4 bases, and 8 bases stayed unmatched. Written as DNA, the CDR3 is TGCGCCAGCAGCCAAAATACAGGGGCAGGAAACACCATATATTTT. Protein: CASSQNTGAGNTIYF.

The chain carries TRBV6-1 and TRBJ1-2; a weak D match, TRBD1 (6 bases). CDR1 MNHNS and CDR2 SASEGT come from the germline V gene. V lost 0 bases to trimming and J lost 3 bases, with 8 bases between them. CDR3 length: 14 residues. The CDR3 DNA is TGTGCCAGCAGTGAAGCGGCAGGGGACTATGGCTACACCTTC. It specifies CASSEAAGDYGYTF.

J is TRBJ2-1 and V is TRBV11-2; 7 nucleotides match TRBD2. Germline trimming cut 1 base from V and 5 bases from J; bases unmatched to any gene: 2. Germline CDR1 is SGHAT and CDR2 is FQNNGV. The CDR3 spans 14 residues. The CDR3 nucleotides are TGTGCCAGCAGCTTAGGCGGGAGTCACAATGAGCAGTTCTTC. Residues: CASSLGGSHNEQFF.

This clone was seen more than once but under ten times. The V gene is TRBV13, the J gene TRBJ1-1; possibly TRBD1 for D (6 bases). The CDR3 runs to 15 residues. Per germline, CDR1 PRHDT and CDR2 FYEKMQ (reference sequence). Between the trimmed V and J ends, which lost 5 bases and 3 bases, there was a span of 16 bases. The CDR3 reads CASSPRGLGDTEAFF. DNA of the CDR3: TGTGCCAGCAGCCCAAGGGGGTTAGGAGACACTGAAGCTTTCTTT.

The rearrangement joins TRBV5-4 to TRBJ2-1, with 13 bases matching TRBD2. The CDR3 has 15 amino acids. The V gene end was trimmed by 1 base and the J gene end by 9 bases; junction bases not matched to a gene: 4. From germline, CDR1 is SGHNT and CDR2 YYREEE (reference sequence). The CDR3 bases are TGTGCCAGCAGCTTGTCTGGACTAGCGGGAGTTGAGCAGTTCTTC. Encoded protein: CASSLSGLAGVEQFF.